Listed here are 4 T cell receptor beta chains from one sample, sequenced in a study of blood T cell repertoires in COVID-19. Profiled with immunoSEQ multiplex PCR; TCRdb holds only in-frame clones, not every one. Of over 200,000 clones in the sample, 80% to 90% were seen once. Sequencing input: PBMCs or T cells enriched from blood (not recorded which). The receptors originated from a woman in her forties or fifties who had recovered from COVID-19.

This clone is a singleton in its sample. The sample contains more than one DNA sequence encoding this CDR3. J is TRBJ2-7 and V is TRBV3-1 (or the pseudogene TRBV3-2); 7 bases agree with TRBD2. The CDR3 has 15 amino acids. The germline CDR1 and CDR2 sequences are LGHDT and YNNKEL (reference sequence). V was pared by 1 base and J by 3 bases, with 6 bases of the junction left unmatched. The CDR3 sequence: CASSQGLAELYEQYF. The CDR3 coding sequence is TGTGCCAGCAGCCAAGGCCTAGCGGAGCTCTACGAGCAGTACTTC.

CDR3 nucleotide sequence: TGTGCCAGCAGTACGGGACAGGGGGATGGAAACACCATATATTTT. It translates to CASSTGQGDGNTIYF. The chain carries TRBV7-9 and TRBJ1-3, with 11 positions matching TRBD1. Germline loops: CDR1 SEHNR, CDR2 FQNEAQ (reference sequence). CDR3 size: 15 residues. The V and J ends lost 6 bases and 3 bases, in that order; junction bases with no gene match: 4. The variable domain in full, with the rest retrieved from reference TRBV7-9 and TRBJ1-3, is DTGVSQNPRHKITKRGQNVTFRCDPISEHNRLYWYRQTLGQGPEFLTYFQNEAQLEKSRLLSDRFSAERPKGSFSTLEIQRTEQGDSAMYLCASSTGQGDGNTIYFGEGSWLTVV.

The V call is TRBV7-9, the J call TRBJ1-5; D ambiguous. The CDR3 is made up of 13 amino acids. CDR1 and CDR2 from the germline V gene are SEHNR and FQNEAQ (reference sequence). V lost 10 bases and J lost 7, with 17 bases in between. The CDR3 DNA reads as TGTGCCATCCAGACGGTAGCGGGGCAGCCCCAGCATTTT. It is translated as CAIQTVAGQPQHF. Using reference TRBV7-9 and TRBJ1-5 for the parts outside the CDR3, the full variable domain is DTGVSQNPRHKITKRGQNVTFRCDPISEHNRLYWYRQTLGQGPEFLTYFQNEAQLEKSRLLSDRFSAERPKGSFSTLEIQRTEQGDSAMYLCAIQTVAGQPQHFGDGTRLSIL.

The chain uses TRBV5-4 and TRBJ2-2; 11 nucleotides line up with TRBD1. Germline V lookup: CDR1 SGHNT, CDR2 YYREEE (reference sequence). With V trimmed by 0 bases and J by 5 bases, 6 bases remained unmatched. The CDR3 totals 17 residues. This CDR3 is CASSLARDRGVTGELFF. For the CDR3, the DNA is TGTGCCAGCAGCTTGGCCAGGGACAGGGGGGTAACCGGGGAGCTGTTTTTT. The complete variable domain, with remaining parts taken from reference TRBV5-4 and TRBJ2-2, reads ETGVTQSPTHLIKTRGQQVTLRCSSQSGHNTVSWYQQALGQGPQFIFQYYREEENGRGNFPPRFSGLQFPNYSSELNVNALELDDSALYLCASSLARDRGVTGELFFGEGSRLTVL.